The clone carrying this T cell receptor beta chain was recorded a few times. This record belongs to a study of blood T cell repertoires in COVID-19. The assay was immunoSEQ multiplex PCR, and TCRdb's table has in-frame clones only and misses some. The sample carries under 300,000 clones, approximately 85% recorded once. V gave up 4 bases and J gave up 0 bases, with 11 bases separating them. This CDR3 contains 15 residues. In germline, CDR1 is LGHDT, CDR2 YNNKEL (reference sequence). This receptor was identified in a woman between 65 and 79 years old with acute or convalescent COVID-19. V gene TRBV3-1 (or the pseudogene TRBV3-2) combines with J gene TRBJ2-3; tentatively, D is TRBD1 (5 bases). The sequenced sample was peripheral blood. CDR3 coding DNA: TGTGCCAGCAGCCTATCGTACAGGAGCACAGATACGCAGTATTTT. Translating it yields CASSLSYRSTDTQYF.